This TCR beta chain was recorded in a study of cytomegalovirus exposure and HLA in healthy donors. Turning to this clone: What it binds is unknown.

PCR used 60 Vbeta primers and 13 Jbeta primers. Generated by immunoSEQ multiplex PCR, the TCRdb table keeps only in-frame clones and is missing some. The sample lists some 95,000 clones, about four fifths occurring once. Findings and limits, study-wide: V- and J-gene trimming in TCR beta was tied to a missense DCLRE1C variant by an analysis performed later. Reports credit the classifier with highly specific, highly sensitive diagnosis of cytomegalovirus status. Versus the approximately 720-donor mean, an Asian-associated ancestry cluster reportedly showed fewer N-insertions in a later analysis. Analyzed later, association rates of TCRs varied across HLA loci, with DRB1 most and HLA-C fewest.

This CDR3 spans 14 amino acids. Germline CDR1 reads SNHLY; CDR2 reads FYNNEI. V dropped 8 bases and J dropped 4 bases, with 15 bases sitting between them. The sample was PBMCs. This clonotype originated in a man aged 25 to 40 in good health and CMV-seronegative. The rearrangement uses TRBV2 and TRBJ1-5; D unclear. CDR3 region: CASGGGRTNQPQHF. The CDR3, as DNA: TGTGCCAGCGGAGGTGGCAGGACGAATCAGCCCCAGCATTTT.